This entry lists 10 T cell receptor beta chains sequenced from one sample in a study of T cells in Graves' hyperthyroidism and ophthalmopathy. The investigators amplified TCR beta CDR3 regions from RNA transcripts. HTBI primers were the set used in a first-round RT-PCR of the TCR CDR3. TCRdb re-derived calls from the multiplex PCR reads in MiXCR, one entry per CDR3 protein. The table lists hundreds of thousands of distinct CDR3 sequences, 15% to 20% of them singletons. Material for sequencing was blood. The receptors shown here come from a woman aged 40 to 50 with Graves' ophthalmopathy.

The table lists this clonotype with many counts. Written as DNA, the CDR3 is TGTGCCAGCAGTTATGAGAGCTCCTATAATTCACCCCTCCACTTT. It yields the protein CASSYESSYNSPLHF. This rearrangement joins TRBV2 to TRBJ1-6; D not resolved. V was clipped by 5 bases and J by 0 bases, with 8 bases between them. The CDR3 has 15 amino acids. Germline values: CDR1 SNHLY, CDR2 FYNNEI.

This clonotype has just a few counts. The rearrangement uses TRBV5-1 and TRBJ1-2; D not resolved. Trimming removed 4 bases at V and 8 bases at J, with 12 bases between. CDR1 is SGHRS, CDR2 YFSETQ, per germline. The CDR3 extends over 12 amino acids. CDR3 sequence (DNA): TGCGCCAGCAGCCACTCAAGCGCAGGCTACACCTTC. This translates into CASSHSSAGYTF.

Written as DNA, the CDR3 is TGTGCCAGTAGTATGGGGGCTGGACTGACAGATACGCAGTATTTT. The encoded protein is CASSMGAGLTDTQYF. The chain carries TRBV19 and TRBJ2-3, with a weak D call TRBD1 (6 bases). Germline CDR1 and CDR2: LNHDA and SQIVND (reference sequence). The CDR3 totals 15 residues. Trimming cost V 3 bases and J 3 bases, with 13 bases left between them.

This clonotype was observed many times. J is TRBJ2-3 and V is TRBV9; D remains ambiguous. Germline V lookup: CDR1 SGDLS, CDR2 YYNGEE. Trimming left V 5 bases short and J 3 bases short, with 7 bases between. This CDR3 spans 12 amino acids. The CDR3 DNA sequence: TGTGCCAGCAGTGTCGGGACAGATACGCAGTATTTT. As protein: CASSVGTDTQYF.

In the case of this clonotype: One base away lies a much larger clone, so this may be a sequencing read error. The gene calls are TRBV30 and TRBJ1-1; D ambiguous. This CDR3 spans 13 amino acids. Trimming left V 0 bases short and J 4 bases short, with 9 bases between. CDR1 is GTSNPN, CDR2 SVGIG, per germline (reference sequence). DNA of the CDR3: TGTGCCTGGAGTGTAATGGGAGGCACTGAAGCTTTCTTT. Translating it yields CAWSVMGGTEAFF.

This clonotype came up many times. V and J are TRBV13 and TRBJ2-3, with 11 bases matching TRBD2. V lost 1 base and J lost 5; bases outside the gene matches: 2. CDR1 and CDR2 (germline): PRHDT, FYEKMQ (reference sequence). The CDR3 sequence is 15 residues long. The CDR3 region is CASSLEGTSGDTQYF. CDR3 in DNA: TGTGCCAGCAGCTTAGAAGGGACTAGCGGAGATACGCAGTATTTT.

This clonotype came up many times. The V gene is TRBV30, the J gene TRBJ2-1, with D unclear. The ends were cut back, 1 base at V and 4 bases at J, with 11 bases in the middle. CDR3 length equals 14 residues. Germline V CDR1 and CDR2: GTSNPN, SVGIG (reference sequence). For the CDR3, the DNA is TGTGCCTGGAGTGAGTTGATGCCGTACAATGAGCAGTTCTTC. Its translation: CAWSELMPYNEQFF.

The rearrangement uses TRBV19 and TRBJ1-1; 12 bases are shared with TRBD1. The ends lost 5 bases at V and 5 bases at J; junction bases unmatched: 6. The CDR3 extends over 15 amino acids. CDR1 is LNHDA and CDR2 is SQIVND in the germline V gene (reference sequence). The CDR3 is CASSVGTGGETEAFF. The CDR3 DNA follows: TGTGCCAGTAGTGTCGGGACAGGGGGCGAGACTGAAGCTTTCTTT.

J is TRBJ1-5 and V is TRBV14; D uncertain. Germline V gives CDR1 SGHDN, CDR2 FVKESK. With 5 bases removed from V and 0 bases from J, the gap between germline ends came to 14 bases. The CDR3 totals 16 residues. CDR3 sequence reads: CASSKNRRNSNQPQHF. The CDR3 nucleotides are TGTGCCAGCAGCAAGAACCGACGGAATAGCAATCAGCCCCAGCATTTT.

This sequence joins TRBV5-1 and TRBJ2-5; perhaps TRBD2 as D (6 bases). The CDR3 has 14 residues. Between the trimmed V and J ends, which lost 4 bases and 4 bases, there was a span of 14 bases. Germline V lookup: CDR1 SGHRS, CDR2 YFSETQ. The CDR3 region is CASSLTRRGETQYF. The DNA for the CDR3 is TGCGCCAGCAGCCTGACGAGGCGGGGAGAGACCCAGTACTTC.